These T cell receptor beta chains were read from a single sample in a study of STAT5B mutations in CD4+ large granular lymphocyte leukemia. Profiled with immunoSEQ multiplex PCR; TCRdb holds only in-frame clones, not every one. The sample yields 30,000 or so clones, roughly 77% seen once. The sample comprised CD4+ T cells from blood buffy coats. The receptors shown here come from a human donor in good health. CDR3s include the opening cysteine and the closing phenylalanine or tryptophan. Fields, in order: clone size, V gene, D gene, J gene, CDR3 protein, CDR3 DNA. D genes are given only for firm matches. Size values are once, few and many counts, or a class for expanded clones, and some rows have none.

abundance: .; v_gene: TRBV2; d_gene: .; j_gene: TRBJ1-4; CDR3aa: CASSEMTNEKLFF; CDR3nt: TGTGCCAGCAGTGAAATGACTAATGAAAAACTGTTTTTT
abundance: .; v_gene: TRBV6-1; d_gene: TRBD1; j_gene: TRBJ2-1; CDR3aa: CASGGQEHYNEQFF; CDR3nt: TGTGCCAGCGGAGGACAGGAGCATTACAATGAGCAGTTCTTC
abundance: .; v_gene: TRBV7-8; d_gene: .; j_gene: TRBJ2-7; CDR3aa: CASGTYEQYF; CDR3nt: TGTGCCAGCGGCACCTACGAGCAGTACTTC
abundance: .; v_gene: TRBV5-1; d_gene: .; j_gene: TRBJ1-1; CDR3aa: CASRLAGSLGGTEAFF; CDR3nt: TGCGCCAGCCGTCTCGCCGGGTCCTTGGGAGGCACTGAAGCTTTCTTT
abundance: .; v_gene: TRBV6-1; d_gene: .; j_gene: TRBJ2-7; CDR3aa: CASSVVLKTLTYEQYF; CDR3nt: TGTGCCAGCAGTGTGGTCCTCAAGACCCTGACCTACGAGCAGTACTTC
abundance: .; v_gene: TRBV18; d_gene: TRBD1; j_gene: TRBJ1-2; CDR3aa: CASSPTTGNYGYTF; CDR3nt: TGTGCCAGCTCACCTACGACAGGGAACTATGGCTACACCTTC
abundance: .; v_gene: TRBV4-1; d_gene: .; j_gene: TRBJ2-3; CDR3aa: CASSQDRSTGTDTQYF; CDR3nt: TGCGCCAGCAGCCAAGATCGGAGTACAGGCACAGATACGCAGTATTTT
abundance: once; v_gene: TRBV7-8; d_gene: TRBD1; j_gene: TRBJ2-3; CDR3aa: CASSPDRGTDTQYF; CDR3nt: TGTGCCAGCAGCCCGGACAGGGGGACAGATACGCAGTATTTT
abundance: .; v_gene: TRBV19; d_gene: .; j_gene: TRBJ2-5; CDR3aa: CASMGWGADEETQYF; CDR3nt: TGTGCCAGTATGGGCTGGGGCGCCGATGAAGAGACCCAGTACTTC
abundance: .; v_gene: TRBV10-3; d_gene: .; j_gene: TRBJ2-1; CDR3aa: CAISESGGGYNEQFF; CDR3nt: TGTGCCATCAGTGAGTCGGGCGGCGGCTACAATGAGCAGTTCTTC
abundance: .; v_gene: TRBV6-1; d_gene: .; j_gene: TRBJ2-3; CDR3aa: CASSETYTDTQYF; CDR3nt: TGTGCCAGCAGTGAGACCTATACAGATACGCAGTATTTT
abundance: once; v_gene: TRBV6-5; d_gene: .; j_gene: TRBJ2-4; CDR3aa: CASSQRTENIQYF; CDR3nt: TGTGCCAGCAGTCAACGGACAGAAAACATTCAGTACTTC
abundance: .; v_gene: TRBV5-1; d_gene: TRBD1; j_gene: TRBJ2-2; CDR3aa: CASSPGQGTGTGELFF; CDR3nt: TGCGCCAGCAGCCCCGGACAGGGAACAGGAACCGGGGAGCTGTTTTTT
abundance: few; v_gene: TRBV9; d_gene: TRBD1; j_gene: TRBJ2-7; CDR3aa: CASSVSHTGGYEQYF; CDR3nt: TGTGCCAGCAGCGTATCTCATACAGGGGGCTACGAGCAGTACTTC
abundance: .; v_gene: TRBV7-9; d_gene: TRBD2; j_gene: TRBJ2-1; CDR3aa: CASSPSLAGYNEQFF; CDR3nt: TGTGCCAGCAGCCCTAGCTTAGCGGGGTACAATGAGCAGTTCTTC
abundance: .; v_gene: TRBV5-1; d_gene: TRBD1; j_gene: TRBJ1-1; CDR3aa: CASSLQGGNTEAFF; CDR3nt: TGCGCCAGCAGCTTGCAGGGGGGGAACACTGAAGCTTTCTTT
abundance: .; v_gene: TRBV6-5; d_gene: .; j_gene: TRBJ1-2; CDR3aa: CASSRRAPNYGYTF; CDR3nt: TGTGCCAGCAGTCGCCGGGCCCCGAACTATGGCTACACCTTC
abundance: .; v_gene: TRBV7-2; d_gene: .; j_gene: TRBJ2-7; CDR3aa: CASSFTRRGYEQYF; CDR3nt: TGTGCCAGCAGCTTCACCCGCCGTGGGTACGAGCAGTACTTC
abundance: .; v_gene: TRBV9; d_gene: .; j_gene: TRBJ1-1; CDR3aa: CASTSRLGSTEAFF; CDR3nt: TGTGCCAGCACCTCAAGGCTGGGGAGCACTGAAGCTTTCTTT
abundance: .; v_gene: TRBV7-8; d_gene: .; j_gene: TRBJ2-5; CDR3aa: CASSLMGRETQYF; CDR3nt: TGTGCCAGCAGCTTAATGGGTAGAGAGACCCAGTACTTC
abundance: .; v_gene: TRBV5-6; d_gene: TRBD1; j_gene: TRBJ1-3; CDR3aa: CASSLAGQGARVGDTIYF; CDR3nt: TGTGCCAGCAGCTTGGCCGGGCAGGGGGCGCGGGTTGGCGACACCATATATTTT
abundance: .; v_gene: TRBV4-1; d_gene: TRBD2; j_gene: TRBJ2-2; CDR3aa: CASSQGTSGRATGELFF; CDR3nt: TGCGCCAGCAGCCAAGGGACTAGCGGGAGGGCGACCGGGGAGCTGTTTTTT
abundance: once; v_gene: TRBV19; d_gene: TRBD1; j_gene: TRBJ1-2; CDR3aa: CASRFPRQGNYGYTF; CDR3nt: TGTGCCAGTAGATTCCCTCGACAGGGGAACTATGGCTACACCTTC
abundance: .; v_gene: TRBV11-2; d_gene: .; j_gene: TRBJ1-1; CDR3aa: CASSPAMGNTEAFF; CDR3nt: TGTGCCAGCAGCCCAGCAATGGGAAACACTGAAGCTTTCTTT
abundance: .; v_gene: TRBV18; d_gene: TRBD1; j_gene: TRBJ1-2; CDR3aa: CASSPLDRAASNYGYTF; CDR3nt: TGTGCCAGCTCACCTCTGGACAGGGCTGCGTCTAACTATGGCTACACCTTC
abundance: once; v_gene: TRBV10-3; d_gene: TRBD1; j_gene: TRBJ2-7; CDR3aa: CAISGDRGSYEQYF; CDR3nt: TGTGCCATCAGTGGGGACAGGGGGTCCTACGAGCAGTACTTC
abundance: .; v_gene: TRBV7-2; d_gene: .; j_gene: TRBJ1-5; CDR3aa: CASSFADNQPQHF; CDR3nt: TGTGCCAGCAGCTTTGCAGACAATCAGCCCCAGCATTTT
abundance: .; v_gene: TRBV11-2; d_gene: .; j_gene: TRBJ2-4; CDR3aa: CASSPGGGSVAKNIQYF; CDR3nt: TGTGCCAGCAGCCCCGGCGGCGGGTCTGTAGCCAAAAACATTCAGTACTTC
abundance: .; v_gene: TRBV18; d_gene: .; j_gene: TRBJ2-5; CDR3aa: CASSPRQKETQYF; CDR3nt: TGTGCCAGCTCACCACGACAGAAAGAGACCCAGTACTTC
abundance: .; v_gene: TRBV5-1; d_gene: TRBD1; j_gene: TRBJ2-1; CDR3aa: CASSLVVTGERVRFF; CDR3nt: TGCGCCAGCAGCTTGGTAGTGACAGGGGAACGTGTGCGGTTCTTC
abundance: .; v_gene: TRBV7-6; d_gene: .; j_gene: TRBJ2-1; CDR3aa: CASSFLYENGNEQFF; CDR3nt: TGTGCCAGCAGCTTTCTGTACGAGAACGGGAATGAGCAGTTCTTC
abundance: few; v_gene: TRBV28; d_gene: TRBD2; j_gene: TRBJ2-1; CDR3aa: CASSPWLGTSVYNEQFF; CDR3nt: TGTGCCAGCAGCCCCTGGCTGGGGACTAGCGTATACAATGAGCAGTTCTTC
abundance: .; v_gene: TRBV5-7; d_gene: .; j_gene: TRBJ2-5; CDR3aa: CASSLELSRKETQYF; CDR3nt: TGTGCCAGCAGCTTGGAGCTGTCCAGGAAAGAGACCCAGTACTTC
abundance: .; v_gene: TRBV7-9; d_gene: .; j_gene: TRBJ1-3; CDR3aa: CASSTGTTEHYGNTIYF; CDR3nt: TGTGCCAGCAGCACCGGGACTACCGAACATTATGGAAACACCATATATTTT
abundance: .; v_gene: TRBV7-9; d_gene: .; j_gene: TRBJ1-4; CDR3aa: CASSLASGSSNEKLFF; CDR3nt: TGTGCCAGCAGCTTAGCTTCTGGCAGTTCGAATGAAAAACTGTTTTTT
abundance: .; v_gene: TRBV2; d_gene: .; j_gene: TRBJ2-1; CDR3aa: CASSEALRLGNEQFF; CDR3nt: TGTGCCAGCAGTGAAGCGCTTCGGCTAGGCAATGAGCAGTTCTTC
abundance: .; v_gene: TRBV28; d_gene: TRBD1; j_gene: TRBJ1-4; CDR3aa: CASSLLDRRTNEKLFF; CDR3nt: TGTGCCAGCAGTTTGTTGGACAGGCGAACTAATGAAAAACTGTTTTTT
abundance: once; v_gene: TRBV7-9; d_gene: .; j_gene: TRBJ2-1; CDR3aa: CASSPMSGSYNEQFF; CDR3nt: TGTGCCAGCAGCCCCATGAGCGGCTCCTACAATGAGCAGTTCTTC
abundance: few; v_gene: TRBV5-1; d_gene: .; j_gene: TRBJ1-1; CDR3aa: CASSPGDGNTEAFF; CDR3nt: TGCGCCAGCAGCCCGGGGGACGGGAACACTGAAGCTTTCTTT
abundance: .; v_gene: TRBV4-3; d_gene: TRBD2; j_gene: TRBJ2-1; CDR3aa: CASSQEGGLATYNEQFF; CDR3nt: TGCGCCAGCAGCCAAGAGGGGGGACTAGCGACTTACAATGAGCAGTTCTTC
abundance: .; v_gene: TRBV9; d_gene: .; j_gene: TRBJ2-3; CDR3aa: CASSVDGAISTDTQYF; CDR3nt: TGTGCCAGCAGCGTAGATGGAGCTATTAGCACAGATACGCAGTATTTT
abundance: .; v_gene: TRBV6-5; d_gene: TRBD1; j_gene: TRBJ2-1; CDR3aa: CASRPDRGGYNEQFF; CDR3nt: TGTGCCAGCAGACCGGACAGGGGTGGCTACAATGAGCAGTTCTTC
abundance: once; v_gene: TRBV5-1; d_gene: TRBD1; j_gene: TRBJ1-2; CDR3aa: CASSLEGGTAYGYTF; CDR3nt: TGCGCCAGCAGCTTGGAAGGAGGGACAGCCTATGGCTACACCTTC